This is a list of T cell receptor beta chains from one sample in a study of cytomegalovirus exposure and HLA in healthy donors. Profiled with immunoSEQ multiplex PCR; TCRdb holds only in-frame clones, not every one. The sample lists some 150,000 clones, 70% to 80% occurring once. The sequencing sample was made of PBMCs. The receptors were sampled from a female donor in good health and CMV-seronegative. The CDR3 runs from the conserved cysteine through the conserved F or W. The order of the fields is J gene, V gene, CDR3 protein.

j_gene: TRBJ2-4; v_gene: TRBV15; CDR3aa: CATSRDESAAQYF
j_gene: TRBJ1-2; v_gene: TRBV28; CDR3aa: CASSLGMGQSFYGYTF
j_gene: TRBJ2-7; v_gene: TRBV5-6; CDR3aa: CASSHYSGKHYEQYF
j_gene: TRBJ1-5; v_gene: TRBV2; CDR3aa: CASSLQGNQPQHF
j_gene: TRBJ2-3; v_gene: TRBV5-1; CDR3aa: CASSFTRHTQYF
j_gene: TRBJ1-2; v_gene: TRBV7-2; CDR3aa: CASSSSSGQTYGYTF
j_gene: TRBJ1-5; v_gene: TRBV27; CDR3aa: CASGRTGPNQPQHF
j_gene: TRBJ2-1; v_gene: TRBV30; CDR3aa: CAWSAKAGGHNEQFF
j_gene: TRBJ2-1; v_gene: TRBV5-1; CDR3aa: CASSLIKREGYEQFF
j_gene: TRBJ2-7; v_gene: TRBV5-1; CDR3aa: CASSFSAEPYEQYF
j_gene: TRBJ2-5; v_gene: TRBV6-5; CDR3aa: CASSLQGAKETQYF
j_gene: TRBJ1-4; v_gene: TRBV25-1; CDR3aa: CASSELGAKLFF
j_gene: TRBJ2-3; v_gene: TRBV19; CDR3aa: CASGPSGGRADTQYF
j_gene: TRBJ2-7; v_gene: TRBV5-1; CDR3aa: CASSLGGTGPYEQYF
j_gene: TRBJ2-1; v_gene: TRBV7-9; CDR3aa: CASTRVREGLGIYEQFF
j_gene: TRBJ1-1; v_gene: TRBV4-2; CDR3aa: CASSQEAQGQPSDTEAFF
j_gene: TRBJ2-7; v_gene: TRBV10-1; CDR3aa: CASSPGQAYEQYF
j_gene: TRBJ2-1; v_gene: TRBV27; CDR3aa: CASSLFGQLDNEQFF
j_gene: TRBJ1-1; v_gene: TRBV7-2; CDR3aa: CASSLASGYHTEAFF
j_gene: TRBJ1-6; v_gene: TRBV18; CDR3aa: CASSRATGDGSPLHF
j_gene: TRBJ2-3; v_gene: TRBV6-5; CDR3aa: CASMTSGDTQYF
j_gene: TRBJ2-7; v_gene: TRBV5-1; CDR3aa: CASSLEGQALLSYEQYF
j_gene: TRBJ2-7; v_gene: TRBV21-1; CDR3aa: CASSSGPNPLCVREGGFQQYF
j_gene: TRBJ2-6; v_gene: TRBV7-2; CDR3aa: CASSVPGQGAAGANVLTF
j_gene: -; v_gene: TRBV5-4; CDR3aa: CASSNPGLSTYEQYF
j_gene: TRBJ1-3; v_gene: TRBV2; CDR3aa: CASSVGRLASGNTIYF
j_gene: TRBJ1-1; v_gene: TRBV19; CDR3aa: CASRSELTNTEAFF
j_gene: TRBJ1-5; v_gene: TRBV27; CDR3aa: CASSSEYAGTGSKQPQHF
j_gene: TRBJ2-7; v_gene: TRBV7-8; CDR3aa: CASRTDIGYEQYF
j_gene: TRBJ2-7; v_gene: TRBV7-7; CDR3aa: CASSLGVGTSGSYEQYF
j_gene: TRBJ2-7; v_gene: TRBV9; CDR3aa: CASSEGQGAYEQYF
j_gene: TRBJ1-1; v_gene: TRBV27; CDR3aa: CASSLGQGSTEAFF
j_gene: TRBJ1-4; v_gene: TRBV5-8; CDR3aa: CASSFPRGRLDEKLFF
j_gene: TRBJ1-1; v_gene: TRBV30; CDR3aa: CAWQGLNTEAFF
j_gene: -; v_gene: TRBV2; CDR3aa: CASSDTYEQYF
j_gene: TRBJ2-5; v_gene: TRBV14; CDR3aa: CASSQEPRRETQYF
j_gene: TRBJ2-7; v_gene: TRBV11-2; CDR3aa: CASSSHRGRVYEQYF
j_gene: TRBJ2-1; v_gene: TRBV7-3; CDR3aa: CASSYSLAGDSEQFF
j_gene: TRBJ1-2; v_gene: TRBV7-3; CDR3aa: CASSPDMGGYTF
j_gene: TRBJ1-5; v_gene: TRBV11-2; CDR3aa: CASSPGVGRSQPQHF
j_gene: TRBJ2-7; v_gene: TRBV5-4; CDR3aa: CASSGSQGALYEQYF
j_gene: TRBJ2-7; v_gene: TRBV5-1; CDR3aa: CASRHGTGGAYEQYF
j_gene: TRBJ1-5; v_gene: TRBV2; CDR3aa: CASWDSPNQPQHF
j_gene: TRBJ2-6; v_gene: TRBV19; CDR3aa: CASSIKFGGSGANVLTF
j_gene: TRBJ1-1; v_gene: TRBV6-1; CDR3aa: CASSEKGLNTEAFF
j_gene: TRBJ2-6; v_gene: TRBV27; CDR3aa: CASSLQGPSGANVLTF
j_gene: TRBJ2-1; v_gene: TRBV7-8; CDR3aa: CASSSLGAGLYNEQFF
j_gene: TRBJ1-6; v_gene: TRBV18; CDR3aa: CASSPKAGTADNSPLHF